Each of the 12 T cell receptor beta chains below was sequenced from the same sample in a study of T cells after yellow fever vaccination. TCRdb re-called the 5' RACE reads with MiXCR, one entry per CDR3 protein. The sample comprises some 300,000 distinct CDR3 sequences, less than 9.5% of which are singletons, and 17% rests with the top ten. The sample here was PBMCs, taken roughly seven weeks after the first yellow fever vaccination. The receptors derive from a man aged 18 to 30 who received the YFV17D yellow fever vaccine.

Only a few counts were recorded for this clonotype. The chain is built from TRBV5-1 and TRBJ1-2; TRBD1 might be the D (5 bases). Germline V gene data show CDR1 as SGHRS and CDR2 as YFSETQ. V lost 7 bases and J 2 bases, leaving 9 bases between the germline ends. The CDR3 has 12 residues. Here the CDR3 DNA reads TGCGCCAGCGGGACTGAGAACTATGGCTACACCTTC. This encodes CASGTENYGYTF.

This clonotype was seen a few times. The V and J genes are TRBV30 and TRBJ1-6, with no clear D. Germline V lookup: CDR1 GTSNPN, CDR2 SVGIG (reference sequence). CDR3 size: 16 residues. This chain's CDR3 is CACDRISGVPASPLHF. Written as DNA, the CDR3 is TGTGCTTGCGATCGCATATCCGGGGTGCCGGCTTCACCCCTCCACTTT.

This clonotype has just a few counts. The gene calls are TRBV5-1 and TRBJ2-3; D perhaps matches TRBD1 (5 bases). Germline assignment: CDR1 SGHRS and CDR2 YFSETQ. V was clipped by 4 bases and J by 2 bases, with 11 bases between them. CDR3 length: 14 residues. CDR3 residues: CASSGGHFTDTQYF. DNA for the CDR3: TGCGCCAGCAGCGGCGGACATTTCACAGATACGCAGTATTTT.

In this sample, this clonotype turned up a few times. The V and J genes are TRBV20-1 and TRBJ1-6; D uncertain. Trimming stripped 5 bases from V and 8 bases from J, with 13 bases between. From germline, CDR1 is DFQATT and CDR2 SNEGSKA (reference sequence). CDR3 length equals 13 residues. The CDR3 sequence: CSARAGYDSPLHF. CDR3 coding DNA: TGCAGTGCTCGAGCGGGGTACGATTCACCCCTCCACTTT.

This clonotype was detected a few times. The chain employs TRBV20-1 and TRBJ1-2; possibly TRBD1 for D (6 bases). The CDR3 totals 13 residues. Germline loops: CDR1 DFQATT, CDR2 SNEGSKA (reference sequence). V dropped 4 bases and J dropped 2 bases, with 11 bases sitting between them. CDR3 in DNA: TGCAGTGCTAACCAGGGGTGGAACTATGGCTACACCTTC. Its protein product is CSANQGWNYGYTF.

The rearrangement joins TRBV25-1 to TRBJ2-3; a possible D gene is TRBD2 (5 bases). V was shortened by 5 bases and J by 4 bases, with 19 bases between the two germline ends. The CDR3 spans 16 residues. Germline V gives CDR1 MGHDK, CDR2 SYGVNS. For the CDR3, the DNA is TGTGCCAGCAGTCCCCGACTCATAATGCGGGCAGATACGCAGTATTTT. Amino acid sequence: CASSPRLIMRADTQYF.

The CDR3 loop is CASSSYGGQGASQQYF. CDR3 in DNA: TGTGCCAGCAGTTCCTATGGCGGACAGGGGGCGTCTCAGCAGTACTTC. This chain joins TRBV27 and TRBJ2-7; TRBD1 aligns across 11 bases. This CDR3 has 16 residues. V was pared by 4 bases and J by 8 bases, with 13 bases of the junction left unmatched. The germline gives CDR1 MNHEY, CDR2 SMNVEV (reference sequence).

V usage is TRBV29-1 and J usage is TRBJ1-2; D possibly corresponds to TRBD1 (6 bases). This CDR3 is built from 12 residues. Germline V gene lookup returns CDR1 SQVTM and CDR2 ANQGSEA. The V end lost 7 bases, the J end lost 4 bases, and 13 bases lay between the germline ends. The CDR3 is CSGTGSFYGYTF. DNA of the CDR3: TGCAGCGGTACAGGGTCCTTCTATGGCTACACCTTC.

V and J are TRBV12-3 or TRBV12-4 and TRBJ1-6; 8 bases map to TRBD1. The V and J ends lost 3 bases and 9 bases, in that order; junction bases with no gene match: 4. The CDR3 consists of 14 residues. The CDR3 spells CASSLFRGRSPLHF. In nucleotides, the CDR3 is TGTGCCAGCAGTTTGTTCAGGGGGCGTTCACCCCTCCACTTT.

The CDR3 DNA is TGCGCCAGCAGCGTAGGGAACTACAATGAGCAGTTCTTC. Its protein product is CASSVGNYNEQFF. The rearrangement uses TRBV5-1 and TRBJ2-1; D is ambiguous. The ends were cut back, 4 bases at V and 3 bases at J, with 8 bases in the middle. Germline CDR1 and CDR2: SGHRS and YFSETQ. The CDR3 has 13 amino acids.

In its sample, this clonotype was seen a few times. The rearrangement uses TRBV6-1 and TRBJ2-7; D possibly corresponds to TRBD2 (6 bases). The germline CDR1 and CDR2 sequences are MNHNS and SASEGT. The CDR3 contains 15 residues. V was shortened by 6 bases and J by 5 bases, with 20 bases between the two germline ends. The CDR3 coding sequence is TGTGCCAGCAGCCCTGGGACTCGAGCGATGGACGAGCAGTACTTC. This translates into CASSPGTRAMDEQYF.

This chain uses TRBV6-2 or TRBV6-3 with TRBJ2-1, with no clear D. Trimming left V 2 bases short and J 8 bases short, with 4 bases between. Per germline, CDR1 MNHEY and CDR2 SVGEGT. The CDR3 loop spans 11 amino acids. For the CDR3, the DNA is TGTGCCAGCAGTTACGTGCATGAGCAGTTCTTC. This gives the protein CASSYVHEQFF.